This T cell receptor (beta chain) was recorded in a study of shared clonotypes between healthy human individuals. Across the study: Per-donor plates numbered three CD4 naive, three CD4 memory, two CD8 naive and one CD8 memory. Study results and caveats: Clonotype sharing among donors, it was expected, would be affected by sequencing depth.

With respect to this clone: Its antigen is currently unknown.

Per the original data handling: Filtering differed since immunoSEQ provided only junctions, with no quality scores. Sequenced by immunoSEQ multiplex PCR; TCRdb stores in-frame clones only, minus some. V, J and clone size are those of that table, while D and trimming were read from the DNA. Of 2 million to 2.5 million clones in the sample, around 92% are singletons; the top ten hold 0.3% to 0.4%. The investigators split CD4+ cells into a CD45RA+ naive subset and a CD45RA-negative memory subset. Sequencing was carried out using naive CD4+ T cells from PBMCs. The subset here: CD45RA+ positively selected. The receptor was isolated from a man younger than 35 in good health. Some clones in this sample may be carry-over from other donors' samples.

CDR3 region: CASSLGFTGAVRTEAFF. The CDR3 nucleotides read TGTGCCAGCAGCCTGGGATTCACAGGGGCAGTTAGGACTGAAGCTTTCTTT. The chain employs TRBV5-6 and TRBJ1-1, with 7 bases that match TRBD1. Germline CDR1 is SGHDT and CDR2 is YYEEEE. The CDR3 extends over 17 amino acids. The ends lost 4 bases at V and 5 bases at J; junction bases unmatched: 17. Variable domain in full (rest from reference TRBV5-6 and TRBJ1-1): DAGVTQSPTHLIKTRGQQVTLRCSPKSGHDTVSWYQQALGQGPQFIFQYYEEEERQRGNFPDRFSGHQFPNYSSELNVNALLLGDSALYLCASSLGFTGAVRTEAFFGQGTRLTVV.